The subject of this entry is one T cell receptor beta chain. V gave up 0 bases and J gave up 1 base, with 13 bases separating them. The germline CDR1 and CDR2 sequences are SGHRS and YFSETQ. This CDR3 contains 16 residues. This entry belongs to a study of blood T cell repertoires in COVID-19. About the research overall: Sample material is recorded as cDNA or gDNA derived from T cells, B-cell-depleted T cells, or PBMCs.

In the original workflow: Amplified reference gene primers provided the basis for estimating nucleated cell counts. The assay was immunoSEQ multiplex PCR, and TCRdb's table has in-frame clones only and misses some. That table is the source of V, J and clone size, and D and trimming were worked out from the DNA. This table holds roughly 250,000 clones, about 88% found once. This receptor was identified in a man between 60 and 70 years old who had recovered from COVID-19. This chain connects TRBV5-1 to TRBJ1-1, with D uncertain. The sample was peripheral blood. CDR3 sequence (DNA): TGCGCCAGCAGCTTGGAAGGCCGACGGGAGAACACTGAAGCTTTCTTT. Its translation: CASSLEGRRENTEAFF.